This TCR beta chain is from a study of T cell responses to AZD1222 COVID-19 vaccine. Study-wide findings and caveats: Across the whole spike, CD4 TCRs peaked at regions 160-218 and 743-854. The donor cohort was predominantly white British with a female majority, and clonal diversity may have been underestimated. Seropositive status at baseline applied to only 5 to 7 AZD1222 recipients.

Of note for this clone: As yet, its antigen is unknown.

The trim removed 4 bases at V and 7 bases at J, leaving 10 bases unmatched. CDR3 length: 16 residues. Germline CDR1 is KGHDR and CDR2 is SFDVKD. The repertoire was sequenced with immunoSEQ multiplex PCR; TCRdb's copy has only in-frame clones and lacks some. This sample has 98,000 or so clones, with about 82% found just once. The chain recombines TRBV24-1 with TRBJ2-1; TRBD2 matches 9 bases. Source: peripheral blood, taken on day 0 of AZD1222 vaccination. The receptor was derived from an adult in good health. CDR3 loop: CATSEWAGGPSNEQFF. The CDR3, as DNA: TGTGCCACCAGTGAATGGGCGGGGGGGCCTTCGAATGAGCAGTTCTTC.